This entry is about one T cell receptor (beta chain). The sample comes from a study of blood T cell repertoires in COVID-19. How the authors handled the data: It was from reference gene primer amplification that nucleated cell counts were estimated. Assay: immunoSEQ multiplex PCR; the TCRdb copy retains only in-frame clones and omits some. That table gives V, J and clone size, and the DNA gave D and trimming. The repertoire has 200,000 to 250,000 clones, over 75% of them found once; the top ten carry 2.4%. The CDR3 loop spans 19 amino acids. Germline-derived CDR1 and CDR2 are KGHDR and SFDVKD. The V gene end was trimmed by 5 bases and the J gene end by 4 bases; junction bases not matched to a gene: 15.

Sequenced material: peripheral blood. The chain has TRBV24-1 and TRBJ2-2; 10 nucleotides match TRBD1. The clonotype was recovered from a woman aged 70-85 years with COVID-19, enrolled during active disease. Here the CDR3 reads CATSVSPLGTGVSTGELFF. CDR3 in DNA: TGTGCCACCAGTGTTTCCCCCCTCGGGACAGGGGTAAGCACCGGGGAGCTGTTTTTT.